This TCR beta chain was found in a study of blood T cell repertoires in COVID-19. Method: immunoSEQ multiplex PCR; TCRdb's copy keeps in-frame clones and lacks some. The table records about 27,000 clones, about 80% of them present only once. The TCR sequence derives from a man in his 70s with acute or convalescent COVID-19. The specimen was peripheral blood.

The CDR3 sequence is CASSRQDLYNEQFF. The CDR3 DNA follows: TGTGCCAGCAGCCGACAGGACTTATACAATGAGCAGTTCTTC. The genes are TRBV7-3 and TRBJ2-1, with D possibly being TRBD1 (6 bases). Trimming stripped 5 bases from V and 4 bases from J, with 12 bases between. The CDR3 runs 14 residues. Per the germline V gene, CDR1 is SGHTA and CDR2 is FQGTGA.